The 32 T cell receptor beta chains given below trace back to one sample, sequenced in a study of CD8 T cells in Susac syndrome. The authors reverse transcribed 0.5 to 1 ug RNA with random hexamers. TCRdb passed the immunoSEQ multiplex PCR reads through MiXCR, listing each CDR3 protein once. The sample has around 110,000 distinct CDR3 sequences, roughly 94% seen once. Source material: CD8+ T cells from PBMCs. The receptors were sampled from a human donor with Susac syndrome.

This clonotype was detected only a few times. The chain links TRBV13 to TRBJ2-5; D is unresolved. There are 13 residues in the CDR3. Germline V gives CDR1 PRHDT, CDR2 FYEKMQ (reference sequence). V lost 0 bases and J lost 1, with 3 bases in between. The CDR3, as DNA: TGTGCCAGCAGCTTAGGTCTCCAAGAGACCCAGTACTTC. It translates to CASSLGLQETQYF.

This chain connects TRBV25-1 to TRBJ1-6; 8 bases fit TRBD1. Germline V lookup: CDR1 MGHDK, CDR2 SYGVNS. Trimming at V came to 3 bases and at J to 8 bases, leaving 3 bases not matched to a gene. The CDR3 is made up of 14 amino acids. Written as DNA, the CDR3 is TGTGCCAGCAGTGACGGGACAGGTTATTCACCCCTCCACTTT. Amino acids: CASSDGTGYSPLHF.

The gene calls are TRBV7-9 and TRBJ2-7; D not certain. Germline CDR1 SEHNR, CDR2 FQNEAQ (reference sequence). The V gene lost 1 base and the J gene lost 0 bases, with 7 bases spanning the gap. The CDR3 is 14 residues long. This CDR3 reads CASSLVSRSYEQYF. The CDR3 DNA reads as TGTGCCAGCAGCTTAGTGTCCCGCTCCTACGAGCAGTACTTC.

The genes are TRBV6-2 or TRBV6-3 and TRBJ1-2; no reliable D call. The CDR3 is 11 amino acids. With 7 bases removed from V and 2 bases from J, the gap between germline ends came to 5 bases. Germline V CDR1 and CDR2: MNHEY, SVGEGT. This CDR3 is CASTNNYGYTF. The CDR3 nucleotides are TGTGCCAGCACCAACAACTATGGCTACACCTTC.

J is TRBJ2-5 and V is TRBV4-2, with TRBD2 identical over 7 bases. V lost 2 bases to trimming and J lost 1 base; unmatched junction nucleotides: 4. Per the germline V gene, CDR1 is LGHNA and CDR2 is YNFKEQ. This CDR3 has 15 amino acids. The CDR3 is CASSQSSGVQETQYF. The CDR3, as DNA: TGTGCCAGCAGCCAATCCAGCGGGGTCCAAGAGACCCAGTACTTC.

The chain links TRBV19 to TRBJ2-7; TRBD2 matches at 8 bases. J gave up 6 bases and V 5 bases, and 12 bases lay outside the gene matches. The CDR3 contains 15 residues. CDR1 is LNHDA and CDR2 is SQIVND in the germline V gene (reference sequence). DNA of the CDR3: TGTGCCAGTAGTTCTCCGGGACTAGTAGGTGGCGAGCAGTACTTC. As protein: CASSSPGLVGGEQYF. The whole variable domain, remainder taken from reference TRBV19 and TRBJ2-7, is DGGITQSPKYLFRKEGQNVTLSCEQNLNHDAMYWYRQDPGQGLRLIYYSQIVNDFQKGDIAEGYSVSREKKESFPLTVTSAQKNPTAFYLCASSSPGLVGGEQYFGPGTRLTVT.

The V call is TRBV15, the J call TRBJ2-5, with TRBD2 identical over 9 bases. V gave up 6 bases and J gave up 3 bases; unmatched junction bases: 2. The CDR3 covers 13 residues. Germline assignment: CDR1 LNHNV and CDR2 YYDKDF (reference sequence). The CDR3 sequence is CATRRLAEETQYF. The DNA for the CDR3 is TGTGCCACCAGGCGACTAGCGGAAGAGACCCAGTACTTC.

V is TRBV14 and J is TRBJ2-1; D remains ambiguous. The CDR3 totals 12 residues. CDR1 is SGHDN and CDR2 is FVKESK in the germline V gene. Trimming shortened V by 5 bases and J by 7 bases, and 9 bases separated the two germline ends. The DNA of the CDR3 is TGTGCCAGCAGCTCAACAAGAAATGAGCAGTTCTTC. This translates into CASSSTRNEQFF.

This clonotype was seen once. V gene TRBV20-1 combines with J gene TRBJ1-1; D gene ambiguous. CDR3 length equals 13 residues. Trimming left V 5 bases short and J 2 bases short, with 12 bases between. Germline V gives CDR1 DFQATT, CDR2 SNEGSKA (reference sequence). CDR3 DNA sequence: TGCAGTGCTGCATGGGCCGATAACACTGAAGCTTTCTTT. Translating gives CSAAWADNTEAFF.

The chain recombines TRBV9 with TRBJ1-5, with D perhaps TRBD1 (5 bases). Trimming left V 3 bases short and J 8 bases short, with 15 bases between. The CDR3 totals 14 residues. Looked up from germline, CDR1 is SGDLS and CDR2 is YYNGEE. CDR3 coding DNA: TGTGCCAGCAGCGGGGGACTAGGAATGGAGCCCCAGCATTTT. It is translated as CASSGGLGMEPQHF.

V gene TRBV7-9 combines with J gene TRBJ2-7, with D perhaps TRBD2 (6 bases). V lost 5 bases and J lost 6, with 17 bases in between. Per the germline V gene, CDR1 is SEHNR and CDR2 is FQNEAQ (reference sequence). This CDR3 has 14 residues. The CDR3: CASSPPRGIREQYF. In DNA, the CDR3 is TGTGCCAGCAGCCCCCCGCGGGGAATCCGCGAGCAGTACTTC. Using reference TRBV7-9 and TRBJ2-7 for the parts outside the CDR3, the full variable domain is DTGVSQNPRHKITKRGQNVTFRCDPISEHNRLYWYRQTLGQGPEFLTYFQNEAQLEKSRLLSDRFSAERPKGSFSTLEIQRTEQGDSAMYLCASSPPRGIREQYFGPGTRLTVT.

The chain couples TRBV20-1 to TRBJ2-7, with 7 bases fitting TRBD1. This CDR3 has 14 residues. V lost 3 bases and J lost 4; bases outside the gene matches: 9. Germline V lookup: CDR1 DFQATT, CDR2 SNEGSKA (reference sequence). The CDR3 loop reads CSASVTGRVYEQYF. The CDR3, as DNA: TGCAGTGCTAGTGTGACAGGGCGTGTATACGAGCAGTACTTC.

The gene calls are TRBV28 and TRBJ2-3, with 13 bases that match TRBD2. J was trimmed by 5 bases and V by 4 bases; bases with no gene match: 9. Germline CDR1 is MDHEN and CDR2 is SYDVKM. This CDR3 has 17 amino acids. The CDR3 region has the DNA TGTGCCAGCAGTTCCCCCACACTAGCGGGGGGGGGAGATACGCAGTATTTT. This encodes CASSSPTLAGGGDTQYF.

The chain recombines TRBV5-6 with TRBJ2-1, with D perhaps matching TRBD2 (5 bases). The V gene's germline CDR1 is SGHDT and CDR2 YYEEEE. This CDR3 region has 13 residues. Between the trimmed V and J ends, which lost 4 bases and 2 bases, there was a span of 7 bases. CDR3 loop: CASSPGTYNEQFF. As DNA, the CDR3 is TGTGCCAGCAGCCCCGGGACCTACAATGAGCAGTTCTTC.

The CDR3 coding sequence is TGTGCCACCAGTGAGGCGACAGGGTATGCCGGGGAGCTGTTTTTT. Translating gives CATSEATGYAGELFF. This chain uses TRBV24-1 with TRBJ2-2; 7 nucleotides match TRBD1. Germline CDR1 reads KGHDR; CDR2 reads SFDVKD. V dropped 4 bases and J dropped 6; count of bases not matched to a gene: 7. The CDR3 has 15 residues.

The CDR3 loop is CASRTDREPYEQYF. Written as DNA, the CDR3 is TGTGCCAGCAGGACGGACAGGGAGCCCTACGAGCAGTACTTC. The chain couples TRBV5-4 to TRBJ2-7; 8 bases match TRBD1. The CDR3 sequence is 14 residues long. The germline V gene encodes CDR1 SGHNT and CDR2 YYREEE (reference sequence). V dropped 5 bases and J dropped 2; count of bases not matched to a gene: 6.

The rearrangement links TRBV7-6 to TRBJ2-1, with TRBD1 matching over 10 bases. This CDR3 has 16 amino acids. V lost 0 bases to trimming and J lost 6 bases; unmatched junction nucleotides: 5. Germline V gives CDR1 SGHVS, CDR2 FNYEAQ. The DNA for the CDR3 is TGTGCCAGCAGCTTAGCGGGACAGGGGAACGTCAATGAGCAGTTCTTC. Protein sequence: CASSLAGQGNVNEQFF.

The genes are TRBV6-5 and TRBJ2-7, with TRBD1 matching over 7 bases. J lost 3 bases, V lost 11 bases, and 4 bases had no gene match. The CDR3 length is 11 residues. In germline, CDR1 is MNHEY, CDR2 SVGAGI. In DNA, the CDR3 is TGTGCCGACAGGGAAGGCTACGAGCAGTACTTC. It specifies CADREGYEQYF.

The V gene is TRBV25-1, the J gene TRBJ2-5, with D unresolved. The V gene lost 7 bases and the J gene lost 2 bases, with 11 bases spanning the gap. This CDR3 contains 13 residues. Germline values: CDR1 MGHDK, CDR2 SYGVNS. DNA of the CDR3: TGTGCCAGCACTCCCTCGGCACAAGAGACCCAGTACTTC. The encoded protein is CASTPSAQETQYF.

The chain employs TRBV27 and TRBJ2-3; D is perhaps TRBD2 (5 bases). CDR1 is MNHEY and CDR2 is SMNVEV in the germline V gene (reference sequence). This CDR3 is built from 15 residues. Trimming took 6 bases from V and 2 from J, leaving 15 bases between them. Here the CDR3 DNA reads TGTGCCAGCAGCTCCCTGGAGGCAGACACAGATACGCAGTATTTT. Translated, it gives CASSSLEADTDTQYF.

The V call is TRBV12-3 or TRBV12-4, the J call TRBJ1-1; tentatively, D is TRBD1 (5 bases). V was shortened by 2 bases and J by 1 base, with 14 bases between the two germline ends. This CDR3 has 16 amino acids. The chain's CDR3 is CASSLMEGSPNTEAFF. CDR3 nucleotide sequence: TGTGCCAGCAGTTTAATGGAGGGGTCGCCGAACACTGAAGCTTTCTTT.

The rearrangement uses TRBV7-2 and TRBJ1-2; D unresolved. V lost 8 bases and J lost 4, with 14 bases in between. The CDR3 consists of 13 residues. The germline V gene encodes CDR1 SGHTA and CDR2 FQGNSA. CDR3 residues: CASPEVSSYGYTF. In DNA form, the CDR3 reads TGTGCCAGCCCCGAGGTCTCGAGCTATGGCTACACCTTC.

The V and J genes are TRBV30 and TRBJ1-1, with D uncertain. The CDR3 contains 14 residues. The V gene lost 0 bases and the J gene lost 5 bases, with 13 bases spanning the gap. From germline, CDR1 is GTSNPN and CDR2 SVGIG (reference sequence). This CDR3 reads CAWSVGSRWTEAFF. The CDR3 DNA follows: TGTGCCTGGAGTGTAGGGTCTCGTTGGACTGAAGCTTTCTTT.

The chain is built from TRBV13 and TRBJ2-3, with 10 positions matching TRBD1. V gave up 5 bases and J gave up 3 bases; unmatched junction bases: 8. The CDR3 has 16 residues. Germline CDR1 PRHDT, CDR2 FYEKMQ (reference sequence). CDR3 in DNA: TGTGCCAGCAGCGAGGGACAGGGGATAGGTACAGATACGCAGTATTTT. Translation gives CASSEGQGIGTDTQYF. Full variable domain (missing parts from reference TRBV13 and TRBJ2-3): AAGVIQSPRHLIKEKRETATLKCYPIPRHDTVYWYQQGPGQDPQFLISFYEKMQSDKGSIPDRFSAQQFSDYHSELNMSSLELGDSALYFCASSEGQGIGTDTQYFGPGTRLTVL.

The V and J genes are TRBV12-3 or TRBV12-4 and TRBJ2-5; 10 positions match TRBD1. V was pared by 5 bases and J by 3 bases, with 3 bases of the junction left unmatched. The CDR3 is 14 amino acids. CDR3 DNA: TGTGCCAGCAGTGGGACAGGGGAGGAAGAGACCCAGTACTTC. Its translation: CASSGTGEEETQYF.

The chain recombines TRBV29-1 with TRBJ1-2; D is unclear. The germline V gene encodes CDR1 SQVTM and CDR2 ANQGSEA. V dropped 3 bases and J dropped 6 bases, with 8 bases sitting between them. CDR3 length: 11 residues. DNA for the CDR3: TGCAGCGTTGAGGTGTATGATGGCTACACCTTC. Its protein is CSVEVYDGYTF.

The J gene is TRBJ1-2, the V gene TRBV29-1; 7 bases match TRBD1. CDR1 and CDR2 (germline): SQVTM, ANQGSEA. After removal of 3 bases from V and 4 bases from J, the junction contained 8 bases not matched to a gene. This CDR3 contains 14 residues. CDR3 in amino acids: CSVDGGGSVYGYTF. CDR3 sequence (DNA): TGCAGCGTTGATGGAGGGGGCTCGGTCTATGGCTACACCTTC.

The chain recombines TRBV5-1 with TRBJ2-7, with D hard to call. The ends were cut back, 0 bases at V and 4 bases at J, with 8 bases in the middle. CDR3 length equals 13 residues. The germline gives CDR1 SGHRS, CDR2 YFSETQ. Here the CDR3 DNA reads TGCGCCAGCAGCTTGGACAGTAAATACGAGCAGTACTTC. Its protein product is CASSLDSKYEQYF.

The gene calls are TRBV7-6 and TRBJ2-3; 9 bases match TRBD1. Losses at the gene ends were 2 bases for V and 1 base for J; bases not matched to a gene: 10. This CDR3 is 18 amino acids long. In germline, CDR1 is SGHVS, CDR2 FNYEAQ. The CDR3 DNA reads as TGTGCCAGCAGCTTACTAAACAGGGGGCAGTGGGGCACAGATACGCAGTATTTT. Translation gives CASSLLNRGQWGTDTQYF.

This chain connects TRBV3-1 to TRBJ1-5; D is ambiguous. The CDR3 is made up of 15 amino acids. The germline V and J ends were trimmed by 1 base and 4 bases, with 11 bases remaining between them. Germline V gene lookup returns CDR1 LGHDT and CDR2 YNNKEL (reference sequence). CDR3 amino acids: CASSQGSDWNQPQHF. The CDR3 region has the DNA TGTGCCAGCAGCCAAGGGTCTGATTGGAATCAGCCCCAGCATTTT.

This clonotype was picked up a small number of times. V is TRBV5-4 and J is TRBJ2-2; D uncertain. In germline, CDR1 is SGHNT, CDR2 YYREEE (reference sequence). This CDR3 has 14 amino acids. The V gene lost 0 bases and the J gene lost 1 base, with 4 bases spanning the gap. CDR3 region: CASSLAGNTGELFF. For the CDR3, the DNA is TGTGCCAGCAGCTTGGCCGGGAACACCGGGGAGCTGTTTTTT.

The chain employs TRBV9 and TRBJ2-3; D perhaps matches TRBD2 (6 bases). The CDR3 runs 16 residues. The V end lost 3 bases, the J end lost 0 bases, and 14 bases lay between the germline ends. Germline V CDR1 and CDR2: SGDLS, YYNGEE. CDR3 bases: TGTGCCAGCAGCGCCTCCGTCGGGACTAGCACAGATACGCAGTATTTT. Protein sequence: CASSASVGTSTDTQYF.